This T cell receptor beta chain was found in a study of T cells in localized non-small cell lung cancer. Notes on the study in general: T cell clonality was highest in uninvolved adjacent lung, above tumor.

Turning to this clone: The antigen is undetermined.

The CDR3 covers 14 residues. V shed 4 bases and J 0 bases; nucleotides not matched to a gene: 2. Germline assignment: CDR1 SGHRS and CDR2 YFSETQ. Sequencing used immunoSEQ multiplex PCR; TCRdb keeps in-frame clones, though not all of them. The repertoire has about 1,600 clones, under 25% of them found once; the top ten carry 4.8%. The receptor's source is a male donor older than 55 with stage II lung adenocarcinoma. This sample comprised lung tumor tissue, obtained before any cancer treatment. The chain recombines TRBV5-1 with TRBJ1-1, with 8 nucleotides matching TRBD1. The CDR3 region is CASSGTGLNTEAFF. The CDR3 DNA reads TGCGCCAGCAGCGGGACAGGTTTGAACACTGAAGCTTTCTTT.